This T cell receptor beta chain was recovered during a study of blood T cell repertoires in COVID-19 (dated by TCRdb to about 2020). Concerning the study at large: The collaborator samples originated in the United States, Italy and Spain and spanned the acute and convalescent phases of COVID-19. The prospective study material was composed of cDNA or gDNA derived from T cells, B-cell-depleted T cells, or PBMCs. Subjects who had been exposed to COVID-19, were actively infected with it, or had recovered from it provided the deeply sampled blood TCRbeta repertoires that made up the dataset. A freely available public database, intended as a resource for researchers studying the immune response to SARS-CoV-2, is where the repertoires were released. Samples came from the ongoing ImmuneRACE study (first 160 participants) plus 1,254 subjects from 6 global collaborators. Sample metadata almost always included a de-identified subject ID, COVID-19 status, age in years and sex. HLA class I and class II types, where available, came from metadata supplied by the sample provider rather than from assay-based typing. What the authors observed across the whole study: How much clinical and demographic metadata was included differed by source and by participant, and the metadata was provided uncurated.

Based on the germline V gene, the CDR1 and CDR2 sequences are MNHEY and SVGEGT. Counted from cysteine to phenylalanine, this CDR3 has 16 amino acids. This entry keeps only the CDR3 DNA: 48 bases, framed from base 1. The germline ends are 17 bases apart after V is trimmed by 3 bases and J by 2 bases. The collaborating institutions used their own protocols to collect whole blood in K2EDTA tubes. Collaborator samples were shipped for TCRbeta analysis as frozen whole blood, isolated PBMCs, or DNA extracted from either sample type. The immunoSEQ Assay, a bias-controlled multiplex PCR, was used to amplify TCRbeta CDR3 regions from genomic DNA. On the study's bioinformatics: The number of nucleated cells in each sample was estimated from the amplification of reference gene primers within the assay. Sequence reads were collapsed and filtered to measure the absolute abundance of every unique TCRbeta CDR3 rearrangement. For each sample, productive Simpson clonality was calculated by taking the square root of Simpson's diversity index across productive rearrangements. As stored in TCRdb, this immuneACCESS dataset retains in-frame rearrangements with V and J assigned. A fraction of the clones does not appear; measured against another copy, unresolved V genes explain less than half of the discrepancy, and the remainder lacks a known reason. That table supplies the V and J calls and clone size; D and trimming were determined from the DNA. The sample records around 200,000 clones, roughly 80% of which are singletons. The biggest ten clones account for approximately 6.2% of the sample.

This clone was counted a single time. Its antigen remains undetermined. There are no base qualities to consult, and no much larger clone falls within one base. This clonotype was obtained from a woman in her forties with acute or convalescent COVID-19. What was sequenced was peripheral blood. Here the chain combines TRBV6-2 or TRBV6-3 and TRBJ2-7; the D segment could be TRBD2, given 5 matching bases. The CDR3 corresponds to CASSYWSGGSTYEQYF. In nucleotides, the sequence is TGTGCCAGCAGTTATTGGTCAGGCGGGTCAACCTACGAGCAGTACTTC.